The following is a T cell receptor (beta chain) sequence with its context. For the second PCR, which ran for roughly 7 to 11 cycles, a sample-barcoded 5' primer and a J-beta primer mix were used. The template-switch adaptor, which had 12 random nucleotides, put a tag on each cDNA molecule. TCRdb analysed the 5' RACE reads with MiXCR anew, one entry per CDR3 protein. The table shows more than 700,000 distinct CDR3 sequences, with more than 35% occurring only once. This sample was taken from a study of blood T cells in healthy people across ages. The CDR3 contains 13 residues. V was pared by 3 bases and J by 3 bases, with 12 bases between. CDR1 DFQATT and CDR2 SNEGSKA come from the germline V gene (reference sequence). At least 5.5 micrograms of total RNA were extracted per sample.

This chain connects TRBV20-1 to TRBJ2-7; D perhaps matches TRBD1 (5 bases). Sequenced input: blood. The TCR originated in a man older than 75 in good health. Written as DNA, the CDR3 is TGCAGTGCTAGGGGGCGGTCTTACTACGAGCAGTACTTC. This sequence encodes CSARGRSYYEQYF.